Given below is one TCR beta chain in context. What it binds is not known. This entry comes from a study of OX40 agonist ivuxolimab in advanced cancers. The overall study: Checkpoint inhibitors had been given previously to under 50% of patients.

CDR3 length: 16 residues. Sequencing used immunoSEQ multiplex PCR; TCRdb keeps in-frame clones, though not all of them. The table records 66,000 or so clones, approximately 81% of them present only once. Findings of the study overall: Some of the nonresponding patients also showed low levels of normalized T-cell clonal expansion. Partial responders dosed at 0.1-3.0 mg/kg displayed clonal expansion ranking among the lowest.

The receptor's source is an adult with an advanced solid tumor such as melanoma, head and neck, liver or kidney cancer. The sample here was CD4+ or CD8+ T cells sorted from blood, taken in a trial of the OX40 agonist ivuxolimab. V and J are TRBV21-1 and TRBJ1-5; the table names TRBD1, a call not compared with the DNA. TRBV21-1 is shown as a pseudogene. CDR3 region: CASSKLRGTLGQPQHF. CDR3 in DNA: TGTGCCAGCAGCAAATTGAGGGGGACCTTAGGCCAGCCCCAGCATTTT.